One and the same sample provided the 3 T cell receptor beta chains below, sequenced in a study of cytotoxic CD8 clonotypes in ibrutinib-treated CLL. The table came from immunoSEQ multiplex PCR; TCRdb's copy has only in-frame clones and leaves some out. The table includes 150,000 to 200,000 clones, 81% detected once. The material was PBMCs, obtained after 12 months of ibrutinib treatment. The receptors shown here come from a human donor with chronic lymphocytic leukemia.

The genes are TRBV11-2 and TRBJ2-7; weak D call: TRBD1 (6 bases). Looked up from germline, CDR1 is SGHAT and CDR2 is FQNNGV. CDR3 length: 15 residues. V was shortened by 0 bases and J by 6 bases, with 15 bases between the two germline ends. The CDR3 DNA reads TGTGCCAGCAGCTTAGATCCCCAGGGGCCGTCCGAGCAGTACTTC. It codes for CASSLDPQGPSEQYF.

This clone was seen just once. The chain links TRBV28 to TRBJ2-1; 10 bases line up with TRBD2. V trimming: 4 bases; J trimming: 3 bases; junction bases outside the gene matches: 6. Germline V gene lookup returns CDR1 MDHEN and CDR2 SYDVKM. There are 16 residues in the CDR3. CDR3 nucleotide sequence: TGTGCCAGCAGTTCTACTCCTAGCGGGGGCTACAATGAGCAGTTCTTC. Translated, it gives CASSSTPSGGYNEQFF.

The chain uses TRBV6-5 and TRBJ1-1; D is uncertain. This CDR3 comprises 15 residues. Trimming shortened V by 0 bases and J by 0 bases, and 8 bases separated the two germline ends. CDR1 and CDR2 (germline): MNHEY, SVGAGI. The CDR3 here is CASSYSGSMNTEAFF. In DNA form, the CDR3 reads TGTGCCAGCAGTTACTCAGGGAGCATGAACACTGAAGCTTTCTTT.